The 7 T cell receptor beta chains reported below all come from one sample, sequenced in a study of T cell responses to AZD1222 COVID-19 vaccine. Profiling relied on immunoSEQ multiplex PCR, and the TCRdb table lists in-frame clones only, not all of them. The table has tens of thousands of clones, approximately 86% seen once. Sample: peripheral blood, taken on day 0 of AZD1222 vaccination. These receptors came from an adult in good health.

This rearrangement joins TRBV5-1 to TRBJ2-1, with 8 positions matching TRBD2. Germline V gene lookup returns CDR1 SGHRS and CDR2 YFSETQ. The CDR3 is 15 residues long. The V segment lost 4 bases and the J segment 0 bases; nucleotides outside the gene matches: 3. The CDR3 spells CASSLSGASYNEQFF. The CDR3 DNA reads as TGCGCCAGCAGCCTTAGCGGGGCCTCCTACAATGAGCAGTTCTTC.

The CDR3 coding sequence is TGTGCCAGCAGTGAACAGGGACAACTCTATGGCTACACCTTC. It specifies CASSEQGQLYGYTF. The rearrangement links TRBV2 to TRBJ1-2; a possible D gene is TRBD1 (6 bases). V lost 2 bases and J lost 4, with 11 bases in between. This CDR3 is 14 amino acids long. Germline-derived CDR1 and CDR2 are SNHLY and FYNNEI.

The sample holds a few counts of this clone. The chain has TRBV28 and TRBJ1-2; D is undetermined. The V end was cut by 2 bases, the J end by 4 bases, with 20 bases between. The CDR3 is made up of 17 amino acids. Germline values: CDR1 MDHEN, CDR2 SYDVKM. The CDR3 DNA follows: TGTGCCAGCAGTTTACCTTTAGGTGTAGGTTGGGGCTATGGCTACACCTTC. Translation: CASSLPLGVGWGYGYTF.

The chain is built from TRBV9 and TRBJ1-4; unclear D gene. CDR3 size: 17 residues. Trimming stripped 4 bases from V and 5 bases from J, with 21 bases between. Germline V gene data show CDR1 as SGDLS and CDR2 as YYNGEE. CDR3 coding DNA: TGTGCCAGCAGCCCAGACCAGGTGCCGTTATTCAATGAAAAACTGTTTTTT. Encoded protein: CASSPDQVPLFNEKLFF.

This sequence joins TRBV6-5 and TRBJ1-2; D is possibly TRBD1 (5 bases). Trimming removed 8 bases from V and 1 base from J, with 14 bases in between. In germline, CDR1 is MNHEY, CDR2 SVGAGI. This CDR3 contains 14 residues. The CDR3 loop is CASGPGGINYGYTF. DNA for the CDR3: TGTGCCAGCGGTCCTGGGGGGATTAACTATGGCTACACCTTC.

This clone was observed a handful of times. The CDR3 sequence is CASSHYPRPGTSGSSGELFF. The CDR3 DNA reads as TGTGCCAGCAGCCATTACCCAAGGCCCGGGACTAGCGGGAGTTCAGGGGAGCTGTTTTTT. The rearrangement links TRBV4-2 to TRBJ2-2; 14 bases line up with TRBD2. J gave up 8 bases and V 3 bases, and 17 bases lay outside the gene matches. This CDR3 has 20 residues. CDR1 is LGHNA, CDR2 YNFKEQ, per germline.

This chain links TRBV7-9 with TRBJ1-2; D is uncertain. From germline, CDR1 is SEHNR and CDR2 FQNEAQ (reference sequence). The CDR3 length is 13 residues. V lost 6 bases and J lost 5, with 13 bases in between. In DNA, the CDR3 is TGTGCCAGCAGTACGAATGACGGGTATGGCTACACCTTC. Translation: CASSTNDGYGYTF.